The TCR beta chain described here comes from a study of blood T cells in healthy people across ages. For the study at large: The capture of about one barcoded beta molecule per two T cells was achieved by template switching.

Using a J-beta primer mix together with a sample-barcoded 5' primer, a second PCR was run for about 6 to 12 cycles. TCRdb re-derived calls from the 5' RACE reads in MiXCR, one entry per CDR3 protein. This table holds some 1.5 million distinct CDR3 sequences, 28% found once. This clonotype was picked up many times. Its antigen is currently unknown. The CDR3 spans 13 residues. V was clipped by 2 bases and J by 3 bases, with 8 bases between them. Overall study findings and caveats: Possibly confounding the expanded clonotype changes was the fact that donor CMV status was unknown.

The TCR originated in a woman in her thirties in good health. The chain couples TRBV12-3 or TRBV12-4 to TRBJ2-7; D gene ambiguous. The sequencing input was blood. The CDR3 DNA sequence: TGTGCCAGCAGTTTAATCTCCCGCTACGAGCAGTACTTC. Translating gives CASSLISRYEQYF.